The 8 T cell receptor beta chains below come from one sample, sequenced in a study of blood T cell repertoires in COVID-19 (dated by TCRdb to between 2020 and 2021). The library was obtained by the immunoSEQ multiplex PCR assay. Here the immuneACCESS table is served through TCRdb, limited to in-frame sequences with V and J called. Missing clones are a known gap in these copies; in checked studies unresolved V genes cover under half, and the rest lacks a known reason. A total of about 440,000 clones appear in this sample, around 89% of them only once. In total, the top ten clones hold roughly 4.3% of the sample. The sequenced sample was peripheral blood. The receptors were sampled from a woman in her 30s with acute or convalescent COVID-19.

The chain links TRBV6-6 to TRBJ1-3; D gene uncertain. The V end lost 5 bases, the J end lost 4 bases, and 15 bases lay between the germline ends. The CDR3 covers 15 residues. Germline assignment: CDR1 MNHNY and CDR2 SVGAGI (reference sequence). DNA for the CDR3: TGTGCCAGCAGTCCGCCGCGCACCAGGGGAAACACCATATATTTT. Amino acids: CASSPPRTRGNTIYF.

The chain employs TRBV6-1 and TRBJ1-6; TRBD1 aligns across 7 bases. The CDR3 spans 14 residues. The V segment lost 1 base and the J segment 11 bases; nucleotides outside the gene matches: 5. CDR1 and CDR2 from the germline V gene are MNHNS and SASEGT. The CDR3 region is CASSEGQGLTPLHF. The CDR3 nucleotides are TGTGCCAGCAGTGAAGGACAGGGTTTGACACCCCTCCACTTT.

The chain couples TRBV7-6 to TRBJ1-3; possible D gene TRBD1, 5 bases. Trimming cost V 1 base and J 0 bases, with 13 bases left between them. The germline CDR1 and CDR2 sequences are SGHVS and FNYEAQ. The CDR3 is 17 residues long. The CDR3 sequence is CASSLVNGAVSGNTIYF. CDR3 coding DNA: TGTGCCAGCAGCTTAGTGAATGGGGCTGTCTCTGGAAACACCATATATTTT.

This chain joins TRBV28 and TRBJ1-4; the D is unclear. With 6 bases removed from V and 5 bases from J, the gap between germline ends came to 22 bases. CDR1 is MDHEN and CDR2 is SYDVKM in the germline V gene. The CDR3 covers 17 residues. This chain's CDR3 is CASRALRGLQKNEKLFF. The CDR3 DNA sequence: TGTGCCAGCAGGGCATTGCGAGGGCTGCAAAAAAATGAAAAACTGTTTTTT.

In this sample, this clone turned up a few times. The CDR3 loop reads CASSPTSGGWLNEQFF. The CDR3 bases are TGTGCCAGCAGCCCGACTAGCGGGGGCTGGCTAAATGAGCAGTTCTTC. The chain has TRBV3-1 (or the pseudogene TRBV3-2) and TRBJ2-1, with TRBD2 matching over 12 bases. The CDR3 is 16 amino acids. Germline V gives CDR1 LGHDT, CDR2 YNNKEL (reference sequence). V gave up 4 bases and J gave up 7 bases; unmatched junction bases: 8.

The J gene is TRBJ1-1, the V gene TRBV5-4; 7 bases line up with TRBD1. V was pared by 3 bases and J by 0 bases, with 8 bases of the junction left unmatched. Germline CDR1 is SGHNT and CDR2 is YYREEE (reference sequence). CDR3 length equals 16 residues. The CDR3 nucleotides read TGTGCCAGCAGCTGGAATAACAGGGGCGTGAACACTGAAGCTTTCTTT. It is translated as CASSWNNRGVNTEAFF.

The rearrangement links TRBV28 to TRBJ1-2; 7 bases align to TRBD1. From germline, CDR1 is MDHEN and CDR2 SYDVKM. Trimming took 5 bases from V and 5 from J; bases not matched to a gene: 8. The CDR3 covers 14 residues. The CDR3 here is CASSITGDSYGYTF. The CDR3 coding sequence is TGTGCCAGCAGTATAACAGGGGATTCTTATGGCTACACCTTC.

This clone occurred a few times. The chain links TRBV3-1 (or the pseudogene TRBV3-2) to TRBJ1-5; a possible D gene is TRBD1 (5 bases). The CDR3 totals 14 residues. CDR1 and CDR2 from the germline V gene are LGHDT and YNNKEL (reference sequence). Trimming took off 0 bases at V and 9 bases at J, with 12 bases between the two ends. The CDR3 coding sequence is TGTGCCAGCAGCCAAGATTCGGGGGGTAGGCCCCAGCATTTT. This sequence encodes CASSQDSGGRPQHF.